This is a list of T cell receptor beta chains from one sample in a study of cytomegalovirus exposure and HLA in healthy donors. Assay used: immunoSEQ multiplex PCR; TCRdb lists only in-frame clones, some missing. The sample has 150,000 to 200,000 clones, about 85% seen once. The sample taken for sequencing was PBMCs. These TCRs come from a man aged 50-60 years in good health and CMV-seropositive. The CDR3 runs from the conserved cysteine through the conserved F or W. The D gene is left open where the match is weak. Only part of the rows carry a size: once, few, many, or a class if the clone is expanded.

clone_size	v_call	d_call	j_call	cdr3_aa	cdr3_nt
.	TRBV2	.	TRBJ2-3	CASSAVADTQYF	TGTGCCAGCAGCGCAGTGGCAGATACGCAGTATTTT
.	TRBV27	.	TRBJ2-1	CASCSGNDNEQFF	TGTGCCAGTTGCTCCGGGAACGACAATGAGCAGTTCTTC
.	TRBV7-3	TRBD1	TRBJ2-2	CASSSGTGNTGELFF	TGTGCCAGCAGTTCCGGGACAGGAAACACCGGGGAGCTGTTTTTT
.	TRBV28	.	TRBJ1-6	CASSAGPPQALHF	TGTGCCAGCAGTGCGGGACCGCCTCAGGCCCTCCACTTT
.	TRBV6-1	TRBD1	TRBJ1-5	CARQGAADQPQHF	TGTGCCAGACAGGGGGCAGCCGATCAGCCCCAGCATTTT
.	TRBV28	.	TRBJ1-2	CASSFRGLYGYTF	TGTGCCAGCAGTTTCAGAGGACTCTATGGCTACACCTTC
.	TRBV29-1	.	TRBJ2-6	CSVDLSSGANVLTF	TGCAGCGTTGATCTCAGCTCTGGGGCCAACGTCCTGACTTTC
.	TRBV2	TRBD1	TRBJ1-5	CASSSTGGDQPQHF	TGTGCCAGCAGCTCGACAGGGGGTGATCAGCCCCAGCATTTT
.	TRBV18	.	TRBJ2-5	CASSPGVYEETQYF	TGTGCCAGCTCACCCGGTGTCTATGAAGAGACCCAGTACTTC
.	TRBV5-1	.	TRBJ2-2	CASSRSGGNTGELFF	TGCGCCAGCAGCAGATCCGGGGGGAACACCGGGGAGCTGTTTTTT
.	TRBV6-4	.	TRBJ2-2	CASSDPTSTGELFF	TGTGCCAGCAGTGACCCCACTAGCACCGGGGAGCTGTTTTTT
.	TRBV28	.	TRBJ1-5	CASSPWGQGGNQPQHF	TGTGCCAGCAGTCCGTGGGGGCAAGGGGGCAATCAGCCCCAGCATTTT
.	TRBV6-5	TRBD1	TRBJ2-7	CASRSQGSYEQYF	TGTGCCAGCAGGTCACAGGGGTCCTACGAGCAGTACTTC
.	TRBV11-1	TRBD1	TRBJ2-7	CASRDRPSSYEQYF	TGTGCCAGCAGGGACAGGCCGAGCTCCTACGAGCAGTACTTC
.	TRBV21-1	.	TRBJ2-1	CASSRRNRGEQFF	TGTGCCAGCAGCAGGAGAAATCGTGGTGAGCAGTTCTTC
.	TRBV13	.	TRBJ2-2	CASSYERGYGELFF	TGTGCCAGCAGCTACGAAAGGGGGTACGGGGAGCTGTTTTTT
.	TRBV9	.	TRBJ2-7	CASSVGGQLYEQYF	TGTGCCAGCAGCGTGGGTGGACAGCTTTACGAGCAGTACTTC
.	TRBV7-6	.	TRBJ2-1	CASSLAGSGGEQFF	TGTGCCAGCAGCTTAGCAGGCTCCGGGGGTGAGCAGTTCTTC
few	TRBV2	.	TRBJ1-5	CASSDKGVQPQHF	TGTGCCAGCAGTGATAAAGGGGTTCAGCCCCAGCATTTT
.	TRBV7-9	.	TRBJ2-7	CASTIGQQSSYEQYF	TGTGCCAGCACCATAGGACAGCAAAGCTCCTACGAGCAGTACTTC
few	TRBV19	TRBD2	TRBJ2-3	CASSEVAGADTQYF	TGTGCCAGTAGTGAGGTAGCGGGAGCAGATACGCAGTATTTT
.	TRBV5-1	.	TRBJ1-4	CASSPGGNEKLFF	TGCGCCAGCAGCCCCGGGGGTAATGAAAAACTGTTTTTT
.	TRBV5-1	TRBD1	TRBJ1-5	CASRKGDSYNQPQHF	TGCGCCAGCAGGAAGGGGGACAGCTACAATCAGCCCCAGCATTTT
once	TRBV15	.	TRBJ2-3	CATSRDLPSADTQYF	TGTGCCACCAGCAGAGATCTCCCTAGCGCCGATACGCAGTATTTT
few	TRBV6-1	.	TRBJ2-2	CASSLRVFNTGELFF	TGTGCCAGCAGTCTCAGGGTTTTTAACACCGGGGAGCTGTTTTTT
.	TRBV10-3	TRBD1	TRBJ1-1	CAISQQGVNTEAFF	TGTGCCATCAGCCAACAGGGGGTGAACACTGAAGCTTTCTTT
.	TRBV5-1	TRBD2	TRBJ2-3	CASSQSRGALTSTDTQYF	TGCGCCAGCAGCCAATCGCGGGGGGCCCTTACTAGCACAGATACGCAGTATTTT
.	TRBV5-1	TRBD2	TRBJ2-1	CASSSGTSDNNEQFF	TGCGCCAGCAGCTCGGGGACTAGCGATAACAATGAGCAGTTCTTC
.	TRBV14	.	TRBJ2-2	CASSQAISGTNTGELFF	TGTGCCAGCAGCCAAGCGATTAGCGGAACGAACACCGGGGAGCTGTTTTTT
.	TRBV28	TRBD1	TRBJ2-3	CASRGTQGAHSTDTQYF	TGTGCCAGCAGGGGGACTCAGGGGGCCCATAGCACAGATACGCAGTATTTT
.	TRBV28	.	TRBJ1-5	CASSSLRGVTNQPQHF	TGTGCCAGCAGTTCTCTACGGGGGGTTACCAATCAGCCCCAGCATTTT
.	TRBV29-1	TRBD1	TRBJ2-1	CSVEDPGQGTSYNEQFF	TGCAGCGTTGAAGACCCCGGACAGGGAACCTCCTACAATGAGCAGTTCTTC
.	TRBV30	.	TRBJ1-5	CASQTGLNQPQHF	TGTGCCTCCCAAACAGGGCTCAATCAGCCCCAGCATTTT
.	TRBV12-5	TRBD1	TRBJ2-1	CASGLDRGLAVDEQFF	TGTGCTAGTGGTTTGGACAGGGGGCTAGCAGTCGATGAGCAGTTCTTC
.	TRBV11-2	TRBD2	TRBJ2-1	CASSLTSGVNNEQFF	TGTGCCAGCAGCTTAACCAGCGGGGTTAACAATGAGCAGTTCTTC
.	TRBV18	TRBD2	TRBJ2-4	CGGGGEDIQYF	TGTGGGGGGGGAGGGGAGGACATTCAGTACTTC
.	TRBV29-1	TRBD1	TRBJ2-7	CSATGQSYEQYF	TGCAGCGCCACGGGACAGTCCTACGAGCAGTACTTC
.	TRBV6-5	.	TRBJ1-4	CASSSGGDEKLFF	TGTGCCAGCAGTTCGGGCGGGGATGAAAAACTGTTTTTT
.	TRBV6-6	.	TRBJ2-1	CASSYGQQSYNEQFF	TGTGCCAGCAGTTACGGGCAGCAATCCTACAATGAGCAGTTCTTC
.	TRBV7-9	.	TRBJ2-7	CASSLLAGPYEQYF	TGTGCCAGCAGCTTACTGGCGGGGCCCTACGAGCAGTACTTC
.	TRBV28	.	TRBJ1-1	CASSLTGITEAFF	TGTGCCAGCAGTTTAACGGGGATCACTGAAGCTTTCTTT
.	TRBV6-5	TRBD1	TRBJ1-4	CASSYTTGNNEKLFF	TGTGCCAGCAGTTACACGACAGGGAATAATGAAAAACTGTTTTTT
.	TRBV6-6	.	TRBJ1-1	CASREGVTEAFF	TGTGCCAGCAGAGAGGGGGTCACTGAAGCTTTCTTT
.	TRBV5-1	TRBD1	TRBJ2-7	CASTSSGQSYEQYF	TGCGCCAGCACCTCCTCGGGACAGTCCTACGAGCAGTACTTC
.	TRBV4-1	.	TRBJ2-7	CASSQVLPGLSYEQYF	TGCGCCAGCAGCCAAGTCTTGCCGGGACTTAGCTACGAGCAGTACTTC
few	TRBV6-1	TRBD1	TRBJ1-1	CASSEADRGRKAEAFF	TGTGCCAGCAGTGAAGCGGACAGGGGGCGCAAAGCTGAAGCTTTCTTT
.	TRBV19	.	TRBJ1-2	CASTIARGGYTF	TGTGCCAGTACCATAGCAAGGGGAGGCTACACCTTC
.	TRBV28	TRBD1	TRBJ2-5	CASSTPGQGKAETQYF	TGTGCCAGCAGTACCCCTGGACAGGGGAAAGCGGAGACCCAGTACTTC
.	TRBV18	.	TRBJ1-1	CATHQGEAGSTEAFF	TGTGCCACCCACCAGGGAGAGGCGGGGAGCACTGAAGCTTTCTTT
.	TRBV11-2	.	TRBJ2-3	CASSLNTAAADTQYF	TGTGCCAGCAGCTTAAATACCGCGGCGGCAGATACGCAGTATTTT
.	TRBV5-6	TRBD2	TRBJ2-1	CASSLYAGGDNEQFF	TGTGCCAGCAGCTTGTATGCGGGGGGGGACAATGAGCAGTTCTTC
.	TRBV6-1	.	TRBJ2-1	CASSPAGGNEQFF	TGTGCCAGCAGTCCAGCCGGAGGGAATGAGCAGTTCTTC